A selection of T cell receptor beta chains follows, all from one sample in a study of shared clonotypes between healthy human individuals. Sequenced by immunoSEQ multiplex PCR; TCRdb stores in-frame clones only, minus some. Found here are roughly 890,000 clones, nearly 95% of them singletons; the top ten hold approximately 25%. Sample: naive CD8+ T cells sorted from blood. The source is a man aged 25 to 40 in good health. Each CDR3 is given with its conserved first and last residue. A D gene is named only where the DNA matches it firmly. Clone size appears in some rows only: once, few, many, or a class for an expanded clone.

D | J | size | V | DNA | CDR3
NA | TRBJ2-3 | NA | TRBV7-6 | TGTGCCAGCAGCGTAGGGACCGATCCCGGCACAGATACGCAGTATTTT | CASSVGTDPGTDTQYF
TRBD1 | TRBJ2-7 | NA | TRBV11-3 | TGTGCCAGCAGTACAGGGGAGAGTCGCGAGCAGTACTTC | CASSTGESREQYF
TRBD2 | TRBJ2-7 | NA | TRBV5-5 | TGTGCCAGCAGCACCGGGACTAGCGGGAGTGGGTACGAGCAGTACTTC | CASSTGTSGSGYEQYF
TRBD1 | TRBJ1-3 | NA | TRBV11-2 | TGTGCCAGCAGCTTATTCCCGGACAGGTCTGGAAACACCATATATTTT | CASSLFPDRSGNTIYF
NA | TRBJ2-7 | NA | TRBV27 | TGTGCCAGTGGCTCCGGAGGGGGCTACGAGCAGTACTTC | CASGSGGGYEQYF
TRBD1 | TRBJ2-7 | NA | TRBV11-2 | TGTGCCAGCAGCTTACGATTGACAGGGGATTACGAGCAGTACTTC | CASSLRLTGDYEQYF
TRBD1 | TRBJ2-1 | NA | TRBV14 | TGTGCCAGCAGCCAACCGGGGGACAGGGGATGGAATGAGCAGTTCTTC | CASSQPGDRGWNEQFF
TRBD2 | TRBJ2-4 | NA | TRBV7-9 | TGTGCCAGCAGCGAACCCGGGACTAGCTATTTCATTCAGTACTTC | CASSEPGTSYFIQYF
NA | TRBJ1-2 | once | TRBV27 | TGTGCCAGCAGTTCCAGAATCTCGTCCAGGGGAGTTTCGGCTAACTATGGCTACACCTTC | CASSSRISSRGVSANYGYTF
TRBD1 | TRBJ2-7 | NA | TRBV29-1 | TGCAGCGTTGAAGAGGTCCGTGTGACAGGGTTTAACGAGCAGTACTTC | CSVEEVRVTGFNEQYF
NA | TRBJ1-5 | NA | TRBV11-2 | TGTGCCAGCAGCTTGGACGACAGAAACGATCAGCCCCAGCATTTT | CASSLDDRNDQPQHF
TRBD2 | TRBJ2-7 | NA | TRBV13 | TGTGCCAGCAGCTATCGTACGGGAGGGGGCTACGAGCAGTACTTC | CASSYRTGGGYEQYF
TRBD1 | TRBJ2-7 | once | TRBV29-1 | TGCAGCGTTGAATCCCTAGGGGACAGCGTCCACGAGACCTACGAGCAGTACTTC | CSVESLGDSVHETYEQYF
NA | TRBJ2-7 | NA | TRBV10-3 | TGTGCCATCAGTGACTGGGGCCAGGCCATCCGGGGTTCGCTAACCTACGAGCAGTACTTC | CAISDWGQAIRGSLTYEQYF
TRBD2 | TRBJ2-7 | NA | TRBV18 | TGTGCCAGCTCACCAGAAGTTTCGAGCGGGAGAACCAACGAGCAGTACTTC | CASSPEVSSGRTNEQYF
NA | TRBJ1-4 | NA | TRBV5-6 | TGTGCCAGCAGCTCAATGGGTGGAAATGAAAAACTGTTTTTT | CASSSMGGNEKLFF
NA | TRBJ2-3 | NA | TRBV28 | TGTGCCAGCAGCCCAATCCAGCGGGGCACAGATACGCAGTATTTT | CASSPIQRGTDTQYF
TRBD2 | TRBJ2-7 | NA | TRBV29-1 | TGCAGCGTTGTTCGGGGGGATTCCTACGAGCAGTACTTC | CSVVRGDSYEQYF
NA | TRBJ1-1 | NA | TRBV29-1 | TGCAGCGTTGAAGACAGGCGGGTGACCACTGAAGCTTTCTTT | CSVEDRRVTTEAFF
NA | TRBJ2-1 | NA | TRBV27 | TGTGCCAGCCGAATGGGGTCCGGACCTGAGCAGTTCTTC | CASRMGSGPEQFF
NA | TRBJ2-2 | many | TRBV6-4 | TGTGCCAGCAGTGGCGACAACACCGGGGAGCTGTTTTTT | CASSGDNTGELFF
NA | TRBJ2-1 | NA | TRBV27 | TGTGCCAGCAGTTTATCAATCTCTATGGATGCATGGGGCGATGAGCAGTTCTTC | CASSLSISMDAWGDEQFF
NA | TRBJ2-7 | NA | TRBV28 | TGTGCCAGCATGTGGGGCCCTTCAAGCCACGAGCAGTACTTC | CASMWGPSSHEQYF
NA | TRBJ1-1 | NA | TRBV30 | TGTGCCTGGAGTGTATTTGGGTCTGAAGCTTTCTTT | CAWSVFGSEAFF
NA | TRBJ2-7 | NA | TRBV28 | TGTGCCAGCAGTCTCCCATGGGGGGACTACGAGCAGTACTTC | CASSLPWGDYEQYF
NA | TRBJ2-1 | NA | TRBV13 | TGTGCCAGCAGCTCCTCTTTAGCATACGCAATGGGTGAGCAGTTCTTC | CASSSSLAYAMGEQFF
NA | TRBJ1-1 | NA | TRBV23-1 | TGCGCCAGCACTGCCCCGAACGCCCTGGGGGCGCGGACTGAAGCTTTCTTT | CASTAPNALGARTEAFF
TRBD2 | TRBJ2-1 | NA | TRBV5-4 | TGTGCCAGCAGTCTAGCGGGTACACCCTACAATGAGCAGTTCTTC | CASSLAGTPYNEQFF
NA | TRBJ1-1 | NA | TRBV11-2 | TGTGCCAGCAGCTTCCTGGCGGGGGCGGGTGGTGAAGCTTTCTTT | CASSFLAGAGGEAFF
TRBD2 | TRBJ2-1 | NA | TRBV15 | TGTGCCACCAGCAGAGATCCGACTAGCGCACTCTACAATGAGCAGTTCTTC | CATSRDPTSALYNEQFF
TRBD2 | TRBJ2-2 | NA | TRBV7-9 | TGTGCCAGCAGCTTAGTCGCGGGAGCAGGGGAGCTGTTTTTT | CASSLVAGAGELFF
NA | TRBJ2-3 | NA | TRBV5-1 | TGCGCCAGCAGCCCCGAGGTGACAGATACGCAGTATTTT | CASSPEVTDTQYF
NA | TRBJ2-7 | NA | TRBV27 | TGTGCCAGTCGCTTATCGCAGGGGGGATCCTACGAGCAGTACTTC | CASRLSQGGSYEQYF
NA | TRBJ2-1 | NA | TRBV29-1 | TGCAGCGTTCTCCCGACTGCAGGCGCCAGCTCCTACAATGAGCAGTTCTTC | CSVLPTAGASSYNEQFF
TRBD1 | TRBJ1-3 | NA | TRBV9 | TGTGCCAGCAGCGCGACAGGGTCTGGAAACACCATATATTTT | CASSATGSGNTIYF
NA | TRBJ2-1 | NA | TRBV9 | TGTGCCAGCACCTCCGAAGGGGGGCTTTTTGGGAATGAGCAGTTCTTC | CASTSEGGLFGNEQFF
TRBD1 | TRBJ2-7 | NA | TRBV6-6 | TGTGCCAGCAGTGACAGGGATCCCTACGAGCAGTACTTC | CASSDRDPYEQYF
NA | TRBJ2-7 | NA | TRBV6-1 | TGTGCCAGCAGAGGGGAGAACTCCTACGAGCAGTACTTC | CASRGENSYEQYF
TRBD2 | TRBJ2-1 | NA | TRBV6-1 | TGTGCCAGCAGTGATGTTGTGGGAGGGCCGTATGAGCAGTTCTTC | CASSDVVGGPYEQFF